Each of the 28 T cell receptor beta chains below was sequenced from the same sample in a study of T cell responses to AZD1222 COVID-19 vaccine. Generated by immunoSEQ multiplex PCR, the TCRdb table keeps only in-frame clones and is missing some. The table has 70,000 to 95,000 clones, less than 90% seen once; the top ten hold around 5%. The specimen was peripheral blood, collected 28 days after the second AZD1222 dose. These receptors originate from an adult who received the AZD1222 COVID-19 vaccine.

V gene TRBV7-9 combines with J gene TRBJ1-2, with a weak D call TRBD1 (6 bases). Per germline, CDR1 SEHNR and CDR2 FQNEAQ (reference sequence). This CDR3 comprises 15 residues. V was pared by 3 bases and J by 0 bases, with 11 bases between. CDR3 loop: CASSLGQGPNYGYTF. The CDR3 region has the DNA TGTGCCAGCAGCTTGGGGCAGGGGCCTAACTATGGCTACACCTTC.

The gene calls are TRBV2 and TRBJ1-5; TRBD1 agrees at 7 bases. CDR1 SNHLY and CDR2 FYNNEI come from the germline V gene. The CDR3 loop spans 13 amino acids. V trimming: 8 bases; J trimming: 7 bases; junction bases outside the gene matches: 8. CDR3 residues: CASQDRVWQPQHF. CDR3 bases: TGTGCCAGCCAAGACAGGGTATGGCAGCCCCAGCATTTT.

The chain carries TRBV5-1 and TRBJ1-2; 8 bases are shared with TRBD1. Germline V gene sequence: CDR1 SGHRS, CDR2 YFSETQ. The V and J ends lost 1 base and 8 bases, in that order; junction bases with no gene match: 10. CDR3 length equals 15 residues. The CDR3 bases are TGCGCCAGCAGCTTGAATGCAGGGGGCGCGATCGGCTACACCTTC. Amino acid sequence: CASSLNAGGAIGYTF.

On this clone itself: One end of the junction does not line up with germline, which may come from a read error. The genes are TRBV5-5 and TRBJ1-6; no clear D. Germline-derived CDR1 and CDR2 are SGHKS and YYEKEE (reference sequence). The CDR3 sequence is 16 residues long. CDR3 sequence reads: CASRLGITEPNYFFHF. The CDR3 DNA sequence: TGTGCCAGCAGGTTGGGCATTACAGAACCCAACTACTTTTTCCACTTT.

This sequence joins TRBV29-1 and TRBJ2-1, with 10 bases fitting TRBD1. Germline V CDR1 and CDR2: SQVTM, ANQGSEA. The junction had 0 bases not matched to a gene; V was cut back by 6 bases and J by 7 bases. The CDR3 is made up of 11 amino acids. CDR3 DNA: TGCAGCGTGGGACAGGGGAATGAGCAGTTCTTC. Translating gives CSVGQGNEQFF.

The genes are TRBV7-2 and TRBJ2-7; D gene unclear. V shed 2 bases and J shed 6 bases, with 11 bases lying between them. Germline V CDR1 and CDR2: SGHTA, FQGNSA. CDR3 length equals 13 residues. CDR3 sequence: CASSLILGSEQYF. CDR3 DNA sequence: TGTGCCAGCAGCTTAATTTTGGGCAGCGAGCAGTACTTC.

This clone was seen just once. The V gene is TRBV4-1, the J gene TRBJ1-2; no definite D call. The CDR3 spans 15 residues. V lost 1 base to trimming and J lost 0 bases, with 9 bases between them. Germline V lookup: CDR1 MGHRA, CDR2 YSYEKL. The CDR3 is CASSQARAANYGYTF. CDR3 DNA: TGCGCCAGCAGCCAAGCCCGAGCAGCTAACTATGGCTACACCTTC.

V gene TRBV7-9 combines with J gene TRBJ2-7; D gene uncertain. Germline V gene data show CDR1 as SEHNR and CDR2 as FQNEAQ (reference sequence). The CDR3 has 15 residues. V was pared by 5 bases and J by 0 bases, with 14 bases between. The CDR3: CASSRSRFVSYEQYF. The CDR3 DNA sequence: TGTGCCAGCAGCCGATCCAGGTTCGTCTCCTACGAGCAGTACTTC.

The chain recombines TRBV5-1 with TRBJ2-3; TRBD1 aligns across 9 bases. CDR3 length equals 14 residues. J lost 6 bases, V lost 4 bases, and 6 bases had no gene match. From germline, CDR1 is SGHRS and CDR2 YFSETQ. DNA of the CDR3: TGCGCCAGCAGCCATGACAGGGGGGCGGATACGCAGTATTTT. Translation gives CASSHDRGADTQYF.

V and J are TRBV18 and TRBJ2-4, with D perhaps TRBD1 or TRBD2 (7 bases each). This CDR3 contains 14 residues. Germline V gene data show CDR1 as KGHSH and CDR2 as LQKENI. Deletions cut 10 bases from V and 6 bases from J, with 19 bases between. The CDR3 region is CATQGGAGRNIQYF. DNA of the CDR3: TGTGCCACCCAGGGGGGGGCAGGGCGAAACATTCAGTACTTC.

CDR3 amino acids: CAWSPIPGTANTEAFF. The CDR3 nucleotides are TGTGCCTGGAGTCCCATTCCCGGGACAGCAAACACTGAAGCTTTCTTT. The rearrangement links TRBV30 to TRBJ1-1; 7 bases agree with TRBD1. The CDR3 sequence is 16 residues long. The germline gives CDR1 GTSNPN, CDR2 SVGIG (reference sequence). V shed 2 bases and J 2 bases; nucleotides not matched to a gene: 11.

The chain recombines TRBV19 with TRBJ2-1; tentatively, D is TRBD1 or TRBD2 (6 bases each). Between the trimmed V and J ends, which lost 5 bases and 2 bases, there was a span of 13 bases. The CDR3 sequence is 15 residues long. CDR1 and CDR2 (germline): LNHDA, SQIVND (reference sequence). CDR3 DNA sequence: TGTGCCAGTAGTTATGAAGGGGGGCCCTACAATGAGCAGTTCTTC. Its protein is CASSYEGGPYNEQFF. Complete variable domain (other parts from reference TRBV19 and TRBJ2-1): DGGITQSPKYLFRKEGQNVTLSCEQNLNHDAMYWYRQDPGQGLRLIYYSQIVNDFQKGDIAEGYSVSREKKESFPLTVTSAQKNPTAFYLCASSYEGGPYNEQFFGPGTRLTVL.

The chain couples TRBV6-5 to TRBJ2-5; D is uncertain. V was clipped by 2 bases and J by 0 bases, with 7 bases between them. CDR1 and CDR2 (germline): MNHEY, SVGAGI. CDR3 size: 14 residues. The CDR3 loop is CASSYGQYQETQYF. CDR3 coding DNA: TGTGCCAGCAGTTACGGGCAGTACCAAGAGACCCAGTACTTC.

The V gene is TRBV7-9, the J gene TRBJ1-1, with a weak D call TRBD1 (5 bases). V lost 6 bases and J lost 11, with 16 bases in between. CDR3 size: 12 residues. CDR1 is SEHNR and CDR2 is FQNEAQ in the germline V gene (reference sequence). The CDR3 DNA reads as TGTGCCAGCAGACCCGTGGGGGGGGAGGCTTTCTTT. Encoded protein: CASRPVGGEAFF.

This chain connects TRBV6-5 to TRBJ2-1, with D tentatively TRBD1 (6 bases). This CDR3 is 11 amino acids long. The germline CDR1 and CDR2 sequences are MNHEY and SVGAGI. V was pared by 6 bases and J by 13 bases, with 13 bases between. CDR3 in DNA: TGTGCCAGCAGACGAGGGGGTTTACAGTTCTTC. Protein sequence: CASRRGGLQFF.

V gene TRBV2 combines with J gene TRBJ2-7; D gene ambiguous. Trimming stripped 3 bases from V and 4 bases from J, with 7 bases between. The CDR3 loop spans 12 amino acids. The V gene's germline CDR1 is SNHLY and CDR2 FYNNEI. CDR3 in DNA: TGTGCCAGCAGTGATCGAGGTTACGAGCAGTACTTC. It codes for CASSDRGYEQYF. The full variable domain, with the rest looked up from reference TRBV2 and TRBJ2-7, is EPEVTQTPSHQVTQMGQEVILRCVPISNHLYFYWYRQILGQKVEFLVSFYNNEISEKSEIFDDQFSVERPDGSNFTLKIRSTKLEDSAMYFCASSDRGYEQYFGPGTRLTVT.

The chain couples TRBV10-1 to TRBJ2-3, with a tentative D call TRBD2 (6 bases). V was shortened by 2 bases and J by 6 bases, with 9 bases between the two germline ends. CDR3 length: 13 amino acids. Germline V gene data show CDR1 as WNHNN and CDR2 as SYGVQD (reference sequence). In DNA form, the CDR3 reads TGCGCCAGCAGTGAGGCGCTAGCGGATACGCAGTATTTT. Translation: CASSEALADTQYF.

With respect to this clone: Other DNA sequences in the same sample also yield this CDR3. The chain combines TRBV30 with TRBJ1-5; D is uncertain. Germline loops: CDR1 GTSNPN, CDR2 SVGIG (reference sequence). This CDR3 spans 13 amino acids. Trimming left V 0 bases short and J 3 bases short, with 6 bases between. CDR3: CAWSVRSNQPQHF. The CDR3 DNA is TGTGCCTGGAGTGTGAGATCCAATCAGCCCCAGCATTTT. The variable domain in full, with the rest retrieved from reference TRBV30 and TRBJ1-5, is SQTIHQWPATLVQPVGSPLSLECTVEGTSNPNLYWYRQAAGRGLQLLFYSVGIGQISSEVPQNLSASRPQDRQFILSSKKLLLSDSGFYLCAWSVRSNQPQHFGDGTRLSIL.

The chain carries TRBV11-2 and TRBJ2-1; 11 bases are shared with TRBD1. The length of the CDR3 is 19 residues. CDR1 and CDR2 from the germline V gene are SGHAT and FQNNGV. The ends lost 6 bases at V and 3 bases at J; junction bases unmatched: 16. DNA for the CDR3: TGTGCCAGCAGTTTCATTCCCGGGACAGGGGGAACTAACTACAATGAGCAGTTCTTC. Its protein is CASSFIPGTGGTNYNEQFF.

CDR3: CASSQDSSYEQYF. CDR3 nucleotides: TGCGCCAGCAGTCAGGACAGTTCCTACGAGCAGTACTTC. V gene TRBV23-1 combines with J gene TRBJ2-7; TRBD1 is a possible D gene (6 bases). TRBV23-1 is classed as an ORF, of uncertain function. Trimming took off 3 bases at V and 1 base at J, with 7 bases between the two ends. The CDR3 loop spans 13 amino acids.

The chain uses TRBV27 and TRBJ1-1; no firm D call. Trimming removed 0 bases from V and 7 bases from J, with 6 bases in between. The CDR3 is 12 amino acids. Germline assignment: CDR1 MNHEY and CDR2 SMNVEV (reference sequence). The CDR3 here is CASSLSFGEAFF. The CDR3 nucleotides are TGTGCCAGCAGTTTATCGTTTGGTGAAGCTTTCTTT.

V is TRBV12-3 or TRBV12-4 and J is TRBJ2-3; TRBD2 matches at 8 bases. This CDR3 is built from 11 residues. After removal of 4 bases from V and 9 bases from J, the junction contained 0 bases not matched to a gene. The CDR3 DNA is TGTGCCAGCAGTTCTAGCGGGACGCAGTATTTT. It codes for CASSSSGTQYF.

To note about this clone: In the same sample, other DNA sequences code for this CDR3. The CDR3 DNA follows: TGTGCCAGCAGCCTAGATGCGAACACTGAAGCTTTCTTT. Amino acids: CASSLDANTEAFF. The chain joins TRBV7-3 to TRBJ1-1; unclear D gene. Looked up from germline, CDR1 is SGHTA and CDR2 is FQGTGA. Trimming took off 5 bases at V and 1 base at J, with 8 bases between the two ends. This CDR3 comprises 13 residues. The variable domain in full, completed from reference TRBV7-3 and TRBJ1-1, reads GAGVSQTPSNKVTEKGKYVELRCDPISGHTALYWYRQSLGQGPEFLIYFQGTGAADDSGLPNDRFFAVRPEGSVSTLKIQRTERGDSAVYLCASSLDANTEAFFGQGTRLTVV.

The rearrangement uses TRBV5-6 and TRBJ1-5; D remains unclear. Trimming cost V 4 bases and J 2 bases, with 10 bases left between them. This CDR3 is built from 14 residues. The germline V gene has CDR1 SGHDT and CDR2 YYEEEE. The DNA for the CDR3 is TGTGCCAGCAGCACGAGTTTCGGCAATCAGCCCCAGCATTTT. Amino acids: CASSTSFGNQPQHF.

The chain is built from TRBV6-5 and TRBJ2-2; 11 nucleotides align to TRBD1. CDR1 is MNHEY, CDR2 SVGAGI, per germline. J lost 6 bases, V lost 6 bases, and 6 bases had no gene match. The CDR3 covers 15 residues. This CDR3 is CASSRDRGGAGELFF. The CDR3, as DNA: TGTGCCAGCAGCCGGGACAGGGGGGGGGCCGGGGAGCTGTTTTTT.

This chain joins TRBV19 and TRBJ1-5, with D maybe TRBD1 (5 bases). Germline CDR1 LNHDA, CDR2 SQIVND (reference sequence). The V end lost 10 bases, the J end lost 7 bases, and 14 bases lay between the germline ends. The CDR3 is 12 amino acids. CDR3 in amino acids: CAIGEGRQPQHF. CDR3 bases: TGTGCCATAGGGGAGGGCAGGCAGCCCCAGCATTTT.

This clone has only one observation. The J gene is TRBJ1-4, the V gene TRBV18; D gene unclear. The CDR3 spans 15 residues. Germline-derived CDR1 and CDR2 are KGHSH and LQKENI. V was pared by 6 bases and J by 7 bases, with 18 bases between. The CDR3 bases are TGTGCCAGCTCTGATTACTTAGGGCAGGTTGAAAAACTGTTTTTT. This sequence encodes CASSDYLGQVEKLFF.

V usage is TRBV24-1 and J usage is TRBJ2-7; a possible D gene is TRBD2 (6 bases). CDR1 is KGHDR and CDR2 is SFDVKD in the germline V gene. The CDR3 runs 13 residues. CDR3 loop: CAEAGTDSYEQYF. Here the CDR3 DNA reads TGTGCAGAAGCCGGGACTGACTCCTACGAGCAGTACTTC.